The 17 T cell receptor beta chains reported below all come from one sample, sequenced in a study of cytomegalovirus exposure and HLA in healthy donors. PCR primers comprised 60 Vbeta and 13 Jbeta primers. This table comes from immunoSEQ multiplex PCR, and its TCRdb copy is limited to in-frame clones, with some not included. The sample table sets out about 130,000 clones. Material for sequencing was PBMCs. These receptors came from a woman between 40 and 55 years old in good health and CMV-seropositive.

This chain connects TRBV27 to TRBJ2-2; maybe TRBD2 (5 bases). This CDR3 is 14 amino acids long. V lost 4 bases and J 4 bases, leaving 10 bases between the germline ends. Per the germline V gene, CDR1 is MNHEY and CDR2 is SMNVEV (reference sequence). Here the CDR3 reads CASSYLAGTGELFF. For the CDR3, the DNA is TGTGCCAGCAGTTACCTAGCCGGCACCGGGGAGCTGTTTTTT.

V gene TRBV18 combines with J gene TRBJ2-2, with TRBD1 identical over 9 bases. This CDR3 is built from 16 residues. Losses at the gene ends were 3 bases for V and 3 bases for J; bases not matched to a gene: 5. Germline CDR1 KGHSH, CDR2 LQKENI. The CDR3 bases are TGTGCCAGCTCACCGCGGACAGGGGCGGACACCGGGGAGCTGTTTTTT. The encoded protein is CASSPRTGADTGELFF.

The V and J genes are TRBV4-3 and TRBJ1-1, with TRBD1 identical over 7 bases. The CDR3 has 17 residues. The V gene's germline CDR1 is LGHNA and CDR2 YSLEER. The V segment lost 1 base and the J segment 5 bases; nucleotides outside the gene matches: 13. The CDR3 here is CASSQAPGQIAETEAFF. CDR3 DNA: TGCGCCAGCAGCCAAGCTCCGGGACAGATAGCGGAAACTGAAGCTTTCTTT.

Here the CDR3 DNA reads TGTGCCAGCAGCCCGCGACTTGCCACAGATACGCAGTATTTT. This gives the protein CASSPRLATDTQYF. V gene TRBV11-3 combines with J gene TRBJ2-3; no clear D gene. CDR3 length equals 14 residues. V lost 5 bases, J lost 2 bases, and 11 bases lay in between. Germline CDR1 and CDR2: SGHNT and YENEEA.

The CDR3 sequence is CAWTTGSNQPQHF. The CDR3 nucleotides are TGTGCCTGGACGACAGGGTCAAATCAGCCCCAGCATTTT. The chain recombines TRBV30 with TRBJ1-5; 7 bases line up with TRBD1. This CDR3 spans 13 amino acids. The V gene's germline CDR1 is GTSNPN and CDR2 SVGIG (reference sequence). V gave up 4 bases and J gave up 4 bases; unmatched junction bases: 4. Based on the CDR3 plus reference TRBV30 and TRBJ1-5, the full variable domain is SQTIHQWPATLVQPVGSPLSLECTVEGTSNPNLYWYRQAAGRGLQLLFYSVGIGQISSEVPQNLSASRPQDRQFILSSKKLLLSDSGFYLCAWTTGSNQPQHFGDGTRLSIL.

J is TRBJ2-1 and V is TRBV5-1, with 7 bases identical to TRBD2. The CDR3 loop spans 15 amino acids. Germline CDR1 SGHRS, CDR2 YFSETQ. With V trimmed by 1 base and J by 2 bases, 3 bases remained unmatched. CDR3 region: CASSLTGTTYNEQFF. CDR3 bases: TGCGCCAGCAGCTTGACCGGGACTACCTACAATGAGCAGTTCTTC.

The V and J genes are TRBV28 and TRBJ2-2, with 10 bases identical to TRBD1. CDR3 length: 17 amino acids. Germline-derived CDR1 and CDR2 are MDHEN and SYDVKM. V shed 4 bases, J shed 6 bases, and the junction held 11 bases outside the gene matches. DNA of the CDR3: TGTGCCAGCAGTTCAGAAGGGGGACAGGGGCCGTCCGGGGAGCTGTTTTTT. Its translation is CASSSEGGQGPSGELFF.

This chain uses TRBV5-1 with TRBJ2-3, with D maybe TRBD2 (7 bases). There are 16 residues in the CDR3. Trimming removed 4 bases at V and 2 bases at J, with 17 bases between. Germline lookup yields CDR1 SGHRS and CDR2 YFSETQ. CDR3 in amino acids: CASSVEAGHPTDTQYF. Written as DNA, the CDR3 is TGCGCCAGCAGCGTGGAAGCGGGACATCCCACAGATACGCAGTATTTT.

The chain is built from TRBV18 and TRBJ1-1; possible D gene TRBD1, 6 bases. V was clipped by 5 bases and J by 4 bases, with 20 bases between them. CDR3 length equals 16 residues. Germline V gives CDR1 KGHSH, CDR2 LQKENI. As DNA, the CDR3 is TGTGCCAGCTCAGCCACCTACACCCAGGGGACCACTGAAGCTTTCTTT. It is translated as CASSATYTQGTTEAFF. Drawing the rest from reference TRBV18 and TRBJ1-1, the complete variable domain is NAGVMQNPRHLVRRRGQEARLRCSPMKGHSHVYWYRQLPEEGLKFMVYLQKENIIDESGMPKERFSAEFPKEGPSILRIQQVVRGDSAAYFCASSATYTQGTTEAFFGQGTRLTVV.

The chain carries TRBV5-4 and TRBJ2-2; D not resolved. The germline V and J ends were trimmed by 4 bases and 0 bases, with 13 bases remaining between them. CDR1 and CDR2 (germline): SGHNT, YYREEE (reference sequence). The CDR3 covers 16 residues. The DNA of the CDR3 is TGTGCCAGCAGCCCCGCAAGGCTAGCGAACACCGGGGAGCTGTTTTTT. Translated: CASSPARLANTGELFF.

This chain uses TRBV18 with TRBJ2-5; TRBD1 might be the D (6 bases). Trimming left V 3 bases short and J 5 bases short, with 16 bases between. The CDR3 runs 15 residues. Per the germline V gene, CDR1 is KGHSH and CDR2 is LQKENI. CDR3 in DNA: TGTGCCAGCTCACCTCGACAGGCTAGAGGGGAGACCCAGTACTTC. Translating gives CASSPRQARGETQYF. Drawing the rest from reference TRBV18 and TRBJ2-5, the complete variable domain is NAGVMQNPRHLVRRRGQEARLRCSPMKGHSHVYWYRQLPEEGLKFMVYLQKENIIDESGMPKERFSAEFPKEGPSILRIQQVVRGDSAAYFCASSPRQARGETQYFGPGTRLLVL.

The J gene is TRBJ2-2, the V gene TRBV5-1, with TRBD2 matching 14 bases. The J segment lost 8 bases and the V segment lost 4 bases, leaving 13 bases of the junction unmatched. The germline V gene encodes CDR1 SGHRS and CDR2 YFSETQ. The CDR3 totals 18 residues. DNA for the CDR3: TGCGCCAGCAGCCCAAGACTAGCGGGAGGGCCCCTCATGGGGGAGCTGTTTTTT. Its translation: CASSPRLAGGPLMGELFF.

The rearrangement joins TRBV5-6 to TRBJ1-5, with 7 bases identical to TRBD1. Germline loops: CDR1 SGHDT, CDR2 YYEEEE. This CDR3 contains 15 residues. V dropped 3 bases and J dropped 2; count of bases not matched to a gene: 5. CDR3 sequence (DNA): TGTGCCAGCAGCTCAGGGGGATATGGCAATCAGCCCCAGCATTTT. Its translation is CASSSGGYGNQPQHF.

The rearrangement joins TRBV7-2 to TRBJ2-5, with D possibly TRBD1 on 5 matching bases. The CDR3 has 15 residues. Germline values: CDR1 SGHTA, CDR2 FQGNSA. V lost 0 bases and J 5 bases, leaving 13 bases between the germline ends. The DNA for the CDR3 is TGTGCCAGCAGCTTAGCAGGGGCGCCAGGGGAGACCCAGTACTTC. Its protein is CASSLAGAPGETQYF.

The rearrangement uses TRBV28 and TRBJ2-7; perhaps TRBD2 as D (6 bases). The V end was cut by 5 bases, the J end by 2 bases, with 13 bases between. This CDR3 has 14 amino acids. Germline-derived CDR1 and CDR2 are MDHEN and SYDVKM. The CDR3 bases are TGTGCCAGCAGTCGGGGGAAGGCGACCTACGAGCAGTACTTC. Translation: CASSRGKATYEQYF.

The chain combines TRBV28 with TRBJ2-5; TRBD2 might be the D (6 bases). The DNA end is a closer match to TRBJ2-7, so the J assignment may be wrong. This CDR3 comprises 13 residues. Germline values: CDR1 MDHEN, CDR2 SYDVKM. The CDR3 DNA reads TGTGCCAGCGGGTTGCGGGGCTCCTACGAGCAGTACTTC. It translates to CASGLRGSYEQYF.

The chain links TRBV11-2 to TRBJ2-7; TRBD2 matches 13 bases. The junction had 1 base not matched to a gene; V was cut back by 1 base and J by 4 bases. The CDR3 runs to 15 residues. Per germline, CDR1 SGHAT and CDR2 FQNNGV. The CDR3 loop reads CASSLATSGRYEQYF. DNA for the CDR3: TGTGCCAGCAGCTTAGCGACTAGCGGGAGGTACGAGCAGTACTTC.